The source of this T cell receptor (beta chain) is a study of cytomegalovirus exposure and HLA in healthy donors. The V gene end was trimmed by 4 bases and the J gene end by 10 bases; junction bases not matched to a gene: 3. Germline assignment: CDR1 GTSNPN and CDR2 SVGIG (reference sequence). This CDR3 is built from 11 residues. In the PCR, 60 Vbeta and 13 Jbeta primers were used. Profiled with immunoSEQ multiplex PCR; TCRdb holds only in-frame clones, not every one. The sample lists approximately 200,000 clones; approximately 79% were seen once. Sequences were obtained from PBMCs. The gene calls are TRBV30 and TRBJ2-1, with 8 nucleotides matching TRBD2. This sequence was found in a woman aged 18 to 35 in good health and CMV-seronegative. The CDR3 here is CAWTLAGEQFF. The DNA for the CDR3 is TGTGCCTGGACTCTAGCGGGCGAGCAGTTCTTC.